This entry is about one TCR beta chain. Its specificity is not known. TCRdb re-analysed the 5' RACE reads in MiXCR, keeping a single row per CDR3 protein. The repertoire holds approximately 600,000 distinct CDR3 sequences, with 9% to 15% as singletons. This sample stems from a study of T cells after yellow fever vaccination. Study findings and constraints: Though it reached lower strength, the secondary response hit its peak faster, day 5 versus 15. The CD4 and CD8 compartments had a small share of their clonotypes in common.

The CDR3 is 12 amino acids. Germline CDR1 and CDR2: LNHDA and SQIVND (reference sequence). With V trimmed by 5 bases and J by 10 bases, 5 bases remained unmatched. The clonotype comes from a man between 25 and 39 years old who received the YFV17D yellow fever vaccine. The sequencing here drew on PBMCs, taken on the day of the yellow fever booster vaccination. This rearrangement joins TRBV19 to TRBJ2-7; 10 bases are a match to TRBD2. The chain's CDR3 is CASSELAGSQYF. CDR3 coding DNA: TGTGCCAGTAGTGAACTAGCGGGATCACAGTACTTC.